These T cell receptor beta chains were read from a single sample in a study of blood T cell repertoires in COVID-19. This table comes from immunoSEQ multiplex PCR, and its TCRdb copy is limited to in-frame clones, with some not included. Seen here are about 270,000 clones, approximately 84% observed once, and the top ten hold 15% to 19%. Sequencing was done on a sample of PBMCs or T cells enriched from blood (not recorded which). The receptor set was obtained from a man between 18 and 29 years old who had recovered from COVID-19. Each CDR3 is given with its conserved first and last residue. The D gene is left open where the match is weak. Not every row has a clone size; where given, it reads once, few, many or a size class.

>16|TRBJ2-2|NA|TRBV14|NA
TGTGCCAGCAGCCAAGCCGGGACTTTACTCACCGGGGAGCTGTTTTTT
CASSQAGTLLTGELFF
>19|TRBJ1-1|NA|TRBV12-5|NA
TGTGCTAGTGGTTTGGTACGTGTCGAAGGGGTCTCCGCGAACACTGAAGCTTTCTTT
CASGLVRVEGVSANTEAFF
>14|TRBJ1-1|NA|TRBV28|NA
TGTGCCAGCACCTCCGGACAGTCGAACACTGAAGCTTTCTTT
CASTSGQSNTEAFF
>11|TRBJ2-7|NA|TRBV6-2/TRBV6-3|once
TGTGCCAGCAGTCAAAACTACGAGCAGTACTTC
CASSQNYEQYF
>14|TRBJ1-1|NA|TRBV2|few
TGTGCCAGCAGTACGACAGGTATGAACACTGAAGCTTTCTTT
CASSTTGMNTEAFF
>14|TRBJ2-2|TRBD1|TRBV6-5|NA
TGTGCCAGCAGTTACAGACAGGGGCACGGGGAGCTGTTTTTT
CASSYRQGHGELFF
>13|TRBJ2-2|NA|TRBV5-1|NA
TGCGCCAGCAAAACAGGGAGCACCGGGGAGCTGTTTTTT
CASKTGSTGELFF
>18|TRBJ2-7|TRBD1|TRBV27|NA
TGTGCCAGCAGTTTATCCGACCCGGGACAGGGGTTCCCCTACGAGCAGTACTTC
CASSLSDPGQGFPYEQYF
>13|TRBJ2-2|NA|TRBV14|NA
TGTGCCAGCAGCCTAAAAGTCAGCGGGGAGCTGTTTTTT
CASSLKVSGELFF
>16|TRBJ2-1|TRBD2|TRBV12-5|NA
TGTGCTAGTGGTTTATCCGGGAGGGTACCCTACAATGAGCAGTTCTTC
CASGLSGRVPYNEQFF
>15|TRBJ1-5|NA|TRBV19|NA
TGTGCCAGTAGTATAAGGGGTGGGGGCAATCAGCCCCAGCATTTT
CASSIRGGGNQPQHF
>16|TRBJ2-7|TRBD1|TRBV5-5|NA
TGTGCCAGCAGCTTGGATTCCGGGACAGGATTGAACGAGCAGTACTTC
CASSLDSGTGLNEQYF
>18|TRBJ2-3|TRBD2|TRBV7-2|once
TGTGCCAGCAGCCAGATGGGACTAGCGGTTTTAGGCACAGATACGCAGTATTTT
CASSQMGLAVLGTDTQYF
>13|TRBJ1-1|NA|TRBV11-3|NA
TGTGCCAGCAGCTCCACCGGGACGGGACTAGGTTTATTT
CASSSTGTGLGLF
>18|TRBJ1-2|NA|TRBV2|NA
TGTGCCAGCAGTGACCAGATAGACTTCGAGGGAGGCTACTATGGCTACACCTTC
CASSDQIDFEGGYYGYTF
>15|TRBJ1-5|NA|TRBV4-2|NA
TGTGCCAGCAGCCAAGCGCCAGGGATGGATCAGCCCCAGCATTTT
CASSQAPGMDQPQHF
>17|TRBJ2-6|NA|TRBV5-6|NA
TGTGCCAGCAGCTCACAAGTCGGAGAATCTGGGGCCAACGTCCTGACTTTC
CASSSQVGESGANVLTF
>12|TRBJ1-1|TRBD1|TRBV12-3/TRBV12-4|few
TGTGCCAGCAGATACGGGACAGGGCGAACTTTCTTT
CASRYGTGRTFF
>14|TRBJ2-7|NA|TRBV10-2|once
TGCGCCAGCAGTGAGTCTTTACAGACCCGGGAGCAGTACTTC
CASSESLQTREQYF
>13|TRBJ2-7|NA|TRBV4-1|once
TGCGCCAGCAGCGGGAGTCTCGCCTACGAGCAGTACTTC
CASSGSLAYEQYF
>15|TRBJ2-7|TRBD1|TRBV20-1|NA
TGCAGTGCTAGTGAACAGGGACAGCGTTTCTACGAGCAGTACTTC
CSASEQGQRFYEQYF
>13|TRBJ2-7|NA|TRBV29-1|NA
TGCAGCGTTGAAGCAGGGTACTCCTACGAGCAGTACTTC
CSVEAGYSYEQYF
>14|TRBJ2-7|TRBD1|TRBV11-2|NA
TGTGCCAGCAGCGAGACAGGGGTCCACGGCGAGCAGTACTTC
CASSETGVHGEQYF
>16|TRBJ2-7|TRBD1|TRBV9|NA
TGTGCCAGCAGCGAAACCGGGACAGGGGGTAGGTACGAGCAGTACTTC
CASSETGTGGRYEQYF
>17|TRBJ1-1|TRBD1|TRBV4-1|NA
TGCGCCAGCAGCCCCAGGACAGGGGGGTTAATGAACACTGAAGCTTTCTTT
CASSPRTGGLMNTEAFF
>14|TRBJ2-7|TRBD2|TRBV18|NA
TGTGCCAGCTCACCAACTAGCGGTACCTACGAGCAGTACTTC
CASSPTSGTYEQYF
>13|TRBJ2-5|TRBD1|TRBV12-5|NA
TGTGCTAGTGGCCTGACAGGGCGGGAGACCCAGTACTTC
CASGLTGRETQYF
>15|TRBJ2-5|TRBD2|TRBV5-4|NA
TGTGCCAGCAGCTTTAGCGGGGGGGTGGAGGAGACCCAGTACTTC
CASSFSGGVEETQYF
>13|TRBJ1-1|TRBD1|TRBV18|NA
TGTGCCAGCTCATATGACAGGGGCGCTGAAGCTTTCTTT
CASSYDRGAEAFF
>15|TRBJ1-5|NA|TRBV19|once
TGTGCCAGTAGTATAGTCCGGGGGGCAAGTCAGCCCCAGCATTTT
CASSIVRGASQPQHF
>13|TRBJ1-5|TRBD1|TRBV12-3/TRBV12-4|NA
TGTGCCAGCAGTTTAACAGGGGATCAGCCCCAGCATTTT
CASSLTGDQPQHF
>16|TRBJ2-7|TRBD1|TRBV3-1/TRBV3-2|NA
TGTGCCAGCAGCCAAAAACCGGGACAGGGGATCTACGAGCAGTACTTC
CASSQKPGQGIYEQYF
>16|TRBJ1-1|TRBD1|TRBV9|NA
TGTGCCAGCAGCGGATACGCCGGGACAGGGTCGACTGAAGCTTTCTTT
CASSGYAGTGSTEAFF
>15|TRBJ2-1|NA|TRBV7-2|NA
TGTGCCAGCAGCTTAAACCCTAGCACCTACAATGAGCAGTTCTTC
CASSLNPSTYNEQFF
>14|TRBJ1-2|TRBD1|TRBV28|NA
TGTGCCAGCAGTTGGACAGGGGGCATATATGGCTACACCTTC
CASSWTGGIYGYTF
>12|TRBJ2-1|NA|TRBV11-3|NA
TGTGCCAGCAGCTTACAGGGAAATGAGCAGTTCTTC
CASSLQGNEQFF
>14|TRBJ2-7|NA|TRBV7-9|NA
TGTGCCAGCAGCTTAGCGGGACACCCCTACGAGCAGTACTTC
CASSLAGHPYEQYF
>15|TRBJ1-2|TRBD1|TRBV19|NA
TGTGCCAGTACCGACTCCCGGGACAGCTTCTATGGCTACACCTTC
CASTDSRDSFYGYTF
>18|TRBJ1-1|NA|TRBV18|NA
TGTGCCAGCTCCCCACCGGGGGGACGGGTTGGGCTAATCACTGAAGCTTTCTTT
CASSPPGGRVGLITEAFF
>15|TRBJ2-2|TRBD2|TRBV30|NA
TGTGCCTGGAGTGAGGGAACGGGGGGGCCCGGGGAGCTGTTTTTT
CAWSEGTGGPGELFF
>15|TRBJ2-7|TRBD2|TRBV11-3|NA
TGTGCCAGCAGTTTTCTAGCGGGGGGCCACTACGAGCAGTACTTC
CASSFLAGGHYEQYF
>14|TRBJ2-1|NA|TRBV14|NA
TGTGCCAGCAGCCAAGAAGTTGGTGTAGCTGAGCAGTTCTTC
CASSQEVGVAEQFF
>14|TRBJ1-2|NA|TRBV19|NA
TGTGCCAGTAGTACCAAGTCAGCTAACTATGGCTACACCTTC
CASSTKSANYGYTF
>14|TRBJ1-5|TRBD1|TRBV28|NA
TGTGCCAGCATTCAGGGACAGAAGTATCAGCCCCAGCATTTT
CASIQGQKYQPQHF
>16|TRBJ2-1|TRBD2|TRBV4-2|NA
TGTGCCAGCAGCCAAGGAGCGGGGGGGCTTTTGAATGAGCAGTTCTTC
CASSQGAGGLLNEQFF
>15|TRBJ1-4|NA|TRBV2|few
TGTGCCAGCAGTGATGTAGTTGCAACTAATGAAAAACTGTTTTTT
CASSDVVATNEKLFF
>12|TRBJ2-5|NA|TRBV24-1|NA
TGTGCCACCAGTGACTCCGGGGAGACCCAGTACTTC
CATSDSGETQYF
>14|TRBJ2-3|NA|TRBV25-1|NA
TGTGCCAGCAGTTGGCAGGGGTCCGCAGATACGCAGTATTTT
CASSWQGSADTQYF
>13|TRBJ2-7|NA|TRBV7-9|NA
TGTGCCAGCAGCTCCCCTCGGGACTACGAGCAGTACTTC
CASSSPRDYEQYF
>15|TRBJ2-1|TRBD2|TRBV7-9|NA
TGTGCCAGCAGGTTCAGCGGGAGCTCCTACAATGAGCAGTTCTTC
CASRFSGSSYNEQFF
>14|TRBJ1-2|NA|TRBV7-2|NA
TGTGCCAGCAGCCCGACAGCGACCAACTATGGCTACACCTTC
CASSPTATNYGYTF
>16|TRBJ2-5|TRBD1|TRBV5-4|NA
TGTGCCAGCAGCTTGTCTCCCGGACAGGGAGGAGAGACCCAGTACTTC
CASSLSPGQGGETQYF